A selection of T cell receptor beta chains follows, all from one sample in a study of blood T cell repertoires in COVID-19. The repertoire was sequenced with immunoSEQ multiplex PCR; TCRdb's copy has only in-frame clones and lacks some. The sample lists around 130,000 clones; roughly 79% were seen once. Sequenced sample: peripheral blood. These receptors came from a human donor in a cohort sampled during active COVID-19. Each CDR3 is given with its conserved first and last residue.

>TRBJ2-7|TRBV7-2
CASSLGGGGGYEQYF
>TRBJ2-7|TRBV2
CASRETGVGYEQYF
>TRBJ2-2|TRBV7-6
CASSATGTAFAGELFF
>TRBJ2-3|TRBV15
CATSSSTSGGGSTDTQYF
>TRBJ1-4|TRBV20-1
CSATDGQKLFF
>TRBJ2-7|TRBV3-1/TRBV3-2
CASSQGGARGEQYF
>TRBJ1-6|TRBV3-1/TRBV3-2
CASSQASGNNSPLHF
>TRBJ2-6|TRBV7-9
CASSLEQANVLTF
>TRBJ1-3|TRBV7-2
CASSADRGPGNTIYF
>TRBJ1-2|TRBV6-2/TRBV6-3
CASSYSRGGAGGYTF
>TRBJ1-2|TRBV7-8
CASSRDSGFYGYTF
>TRBJ1-1|TRBV28
CASSLSGTGKAFF
>TRBJ1-5|TRBV6-2/TRBV6-3
CASSPGPSQPQHF
>TRBJ2-3|TRBV3-1/TRBV3-2
CASSARTVADTQYF
>TRBJ1-1|TRBV27
CASRDRGGPEAFF
>TRBJ1-1|TRBV29-1
CSVEQPKRGFRAFF
>TRBJ1-1|TRBV7-2
CASTLSRGTNTEAFF
>TRBJ1-1|TRBV19
CASHSRDRAAEAFF
>TRBJ2-7|TRBV27
CASGIGGIEGEQYF
>TRBJ2-1|TRBV2
CAATPPTNEQFF
>TRBJ2-5|TRBV2
CASTFYRQETQYF
>TRBJ1-5|TRBV28
CASSRTDGSNQPQHF
>TRBJ2-7|TRBV7-9
CASSFSGQGSHEQYF
>TRBJ2-2|TRBV30
CAWTEPDRNTGELFF
>TRBJ2-5|TRBV7-2
CASSLNTGTSLETQYF
>TRBJ2-5|TRBV27
CASSFSGTGAKTQYF
>TRBJ2-1|TRBV2
CASRGGLGNEQFF
>TRBJ2-2|TRBV29-1
CSFAAGTGWGGELFF
>TRBJ1-4|TRBV5-1
CASSPGRGATNEKLFF
>TRBJ1-2|TRBV30
CAWSVGQGYGYTF
>TRBJ1-1|TRBV7-9
CASSLLQGNTEAFF
>TRBJ1-2|TRBV5-1
CASRGAEYGYTF
>TRBJ1-1|TRBV10-3
CAIGTTGQNTEAFF
>TRBJ1-1|TRBV30
CAWSNRYRGDTEAFF
>TRBJ1-5|TRBV9
CASSAGTDYSNQPQHF
>TRBJ2-5|TRBV7-9
CASSLAGTGGRETQYF
>TRBJ1-1|TRBV5-1
CASSFVGQNTEAFF
>TRBJ1-1|TRBV9
CASSVHETYTEAFF
>TRBJ1-3|TRBV5-1
CASSLARQGTNTIYF
>TRBJ1-4|TRBV28
CASRSTGTGFEKLFF
>TRBJ1-4|TRBV11-2
CASSLDHRGNEKLFF
>TRBJ2-2|TRBV24-1
CATSDPLTSGGMNTGELFF
>TRBJ2-1|TRBV18
CASSPIGDEQFF
>TRBJ1-2|TRBV4-1
CASSQEGTAGAQPF
>TRBJ2-2|TRBV11-3
CASSLGFQGTNTGELFF
>TRBJ2-2|TRBV28
CASSWGLKNTGELFF
>TRBJ2-1|TRBV11-3
CASSVQGRNEQFF
>TRBJ2-7|TRBV27
CASSPGLAGGPGKYEQYF
>TRBJ2-5|TRBV5-1
CASSSGGLAGVETQYF
>TRBJ1-2|TRBV19
CASTRQGLNYGYTF
>TRBJ1-1|TRBV5-4
CASSLVYSGPNTEAFF